This TCR beta chain came from a study of blood T cell repertoires in COVID-19. Turning to the study itself: COVID-19 samples collected from the United States, Italy and Spain covered acute and convalescent phases. In each case, the material was cDNA or gDNA derived from T cells, B-cell-depleted T cells, or PBMCs.

Trimming removed 1 base from V and 8 bases from J, with 30 bases in between. CDR1 is MGHRA, CDR2 YSYEKL, per germline. The length of the CDR3 is 20 residues. Measured with immunoSEQ multiplex PCR; TCRdb has only the in-frame clones, and not every one. This table has some 320,000 clones, just under 90% appearing once. V usage is TRBV4-1 and J usage is TRBJ2-1; weak D call: TRBD2 (5 bases). This sequence originates from a woman aged 50 to 60 who had been exposed to COVID-19. Sequencing was done on a sample of PBMCs or T cells enriched from blood (not recorded which). CDR3 protein: CASSQANPAGGLRGIDEQFF. The CDR3 bases are TGCGCCAGCAGCCAAGCTAACCCGGCCGGCGGGTTAAGAGGTATCGATGAGCAGTTCTTC.